These 8 T cell receptor beta chains came from one sample sequenced in a study of OX40 agonist ivuxolimab in advanced cancers. Using immunoSEQ multiplex PCR, the repertoire was profiled, and TCRdb retains in-frame clones only, with some absent. Among 100,000 or so clones listed, roughly nine tenths were seen once. The starting material was CD4+ or CD8+ T cells sorted from blood, obtained in a trial of the OX40 agonist ivuxolimab. Receptors were obtained from an adult with an advanced solid tumor such as melanoma, head and neck, liver or kidney cancer.

This rearrangement joins TRBV6-5 to TRBJ1-1, with D unclear. Germline V gene data show CDR1 as MNHEY and CDR2 as SVGAGI. The V end was cut by 0 bases, the J end by 6 bases, with 14 bases between. The CDR3 sequence is 15 residues long. CDR3 amino acids: CASSYSMDGYAEAFF. CDR3 sequence (DNA): TGTGCCAGCAGTTACTCGATGGACGGGTACGCTGAAGCTTTCTTT.

The chain combines TRBV9 with TRBJ1-2; D unclear. The CDR3 length is 14 residues. Per germline, CDR1 SGDLS and CDR2 YYNGEE. The V and J ends lost 7 bases and 5 bases respectively, with 18 bases between them. The CDR3 region is CASARQDFTYGYTF. CDR3 coding DNA: TGTGCCAGCGCGAGGCAGGACTTCACATATGGCTACACCTTC.

The chain recombines TRBV13 with TRBJ2-7; perhaps TRBD1 as D (6 bases). The CDR3 has 15 residues. Germline-derived CDR1 and CDR2 are PRHDT and FYEKMQ (reference sequence). Trimming removed 4 bases at V and 0 bases at J, with 13 bases between. The chain's CDR3 is CASSSRQESSYEQYF. CDR3 DNA sequence: TGTGCCAGCAGCTCCCGACAGGAAAGCTCCTACGAGCAGTACTTC.

The chain joins TRBV10-1 to TRBJ2-1; TRBD1 matches at 8 bases. The germline V gene has CDR1 WNHNN and CDR2 SYGVQD (reference sequence). V gave up 1 base and J gave up 7 bases; unmatched junction bases: 6. The CDR3 covers 15 residues. CDR3 nucleotides: TGCGCCAGCAGTGAGTTGGCAGGGGGCATGAATGAGCAGTTCTTC. It translates to CASSELAGGMNEQFF.

This rearrangement joins TRBV18 to TRBJ2-2; 8 bases agree with TRBD1. Germline trimming cut 4 bases from V and 6 bases from J; bases unmatched to any gene: 7. This CDR3 comprises 15 residues. Germline CDR1 is KGHSH and CDR2 is LQKENI. CDR3 amino acids: CASSLQDRAAGELFF. For the CDR3, the DNA is TGTGCCAGCTCACTACAGGACAGGGCGGCCGGGGAGCTGTTTTTT. Full variable domain (outside the CDR3, taken from reference TRBV18 and TRBJ2-2): NAGVMQNPRHLVRRRGQEARLRCSPMKGHSHVYWYRQLPEEGLKFMVYLQKENIIDESGMPKERFSAEFPKEGPSILRIQQVVRGDSAAYFCASSLQDRAAGELFFGEGSRLTVL.

This clone was picked up one time. The chain uses TRBV27 and TRBJ2-2; D unresolved. The germline CDR1 and CDR2 sequences are MNHEY and SMNVEV (reference sequence). The CDR3 totals 14 residues. V was trimmed by 6 bases and J by 4 bases, leaving 12 bases between them. The CDR3 reads CASSADLTTGELFF. The CDR3, as DNA: TGTGCCAGCAGCGCTGACCTTACCACCGGGGAGCTGTTTTTT.

The CDR3 DNA follows: TGTGCCAGCAGCTTAGATTATGAGACCCAGTACTTC. This encodes CASSLDYETQYF. The chain recombines TRBV7-9 with TRBJ2-5, with unresolved D. The germline gives CDR1 SEHNR, CDR2 FQNEAQ (reference sequence). V gave up 1 base and J gave up 5 bases, with 5 bases separating them. The CDR3 is made up of 12 amino acids.

This chain connects TRBV5-6 to TRBJ2-1; TRBD1 or TRBD2 may be the D gene (5 bases each). Germline V gene data show CDR1 as SGHDT and CDR2 as YYEEEE. With 4 bases removed from V and 3 bases from J, the gap between germline ends came to 14 bases. The CDR3 contains 15 residues. In DNA, the CDR3 is TGTGCCAGCAGCCCACGTCTGGGGGTCTACAATGAGCAGTTCTTC. This codes for CASSPRLGVYNEQFF.